The rows below give T cell receptor beta chains drawn from one sample of a study of OX40 agonist ivuxolimab in advanced cancers. Repertoires were generated with immunoSEQ multiplex PCR, while TCRdb's copy carries only in-frame clones and drops some. The repertoire includes 20,000 to 30,000 clones, approximately 83% of them detected once, and approximately 15% sits in the top ten. The sample in question was CD4+ or CD8+ T cells sorted from blood, obtained in a trial of the OX40 agonist ivuxolimab. These receptors were taken from an adult with an advanced solid tumor such as melanoma, head and neck, liver or kidney cancer. Both conserved end residues are part of each CDR3. Fields, in order: J gene, V gene, D gene, clone size, CDR3 length, CDR3 protein, CDR3 DNA. The D gene is left open where the match is weak. Part of the rows lack a size; the others show once, few, many or a class for expanded clones.

TRBJ2-7,TRBV13,TRBD1,-,14,CASSPGQRTYEQYF,TGTGCCAGCAGCCCGGGACAGCGAACCTACGAGCAGTACTTC
TRBJ2-2,TRBV27,-,once,12,CASSLGNGELFF,TGTGCCAGCAGTTTAGGGAACGGGGAGCTGTTTTTT
TRBJ1-6,TRBV5-1,-,-,15,CASSLAQFIDSPLHF,TGCGCCAGCAGCTTGGCACAGTTTATTGATTCACCCCTCCACTTT
TRBJ1-4,TRBV2,-,-,16,CASRAFSAPTNEKLFF,TGTGCCAGCAGAGCATTTTCGGCCCCAACTAATGAAAAACTGTTTTTT
TRBJ1-2,TRBV7-8,TRBD1,once,15,CASTPSPGQGDGYTF,TGTGCCAGCACCCCAAGCCCGGGGCAGGGGGATGGCTACACCTTC
TRBJ1-1,TRBV4-1,-,-,15,CASSQGATHLTEAFF,TGCGCCAGCAGCCAAGGGGCCACCCATCTCACTGAAGCTTTCTTT
TRBJ2-5,TRBV4-1,TRBD2,once,15,CASSLIAGGLETQYF,TGCGCCAGCAGCCTTATAGCGGGGGGGCTTGAGACCCAGTACTTC
TRBJ1-2,TRBV6-5,-,-,15,CASSPDSSGVYGYTF,TGTGCCAGCAGTCCGGACAGCTCGGGGGTCTATGGCTACACCTTC
TRBJ2-7,TRBV2,-,-,13,CASSETTGYEQYF,TGTGCCAGCAGCGAAACCACAGGCTACGAGCAGTACTTC
TRBJ2-4,TRBV10-2,-,-,13,CATQDGAKNIQYF,TGCGCCACCCAGGACGGAGCCAAAAACATTCAGTACTTC
TRBJ2-1,TRBV4-1,TRBD2,few,15,CASSQATSGRGEQFF,TGCGCCAGCAGCCAAGCGACTAGCGGGAGAGGTGAGCAGTTCTTC
TRBJ2-7,TRBV7-9,-,-,14,CASSLGRSSYEQYF,TGTGCCAGCAGCTTGGGGCGGAGCTCCTACGAGCAGTACTTC
TRBJ1-6,TRBV27,TRBD1,-,14,CASSWTGSNSPLHF,TGTGCCAGCAGTTGGACAGGGAGTAATTCACCCCTCCACTTT
TRBJ1-6,TRBV6-5,TRBD1,once,15,CASSPSGQGNSPLHF,TGTGCCAGCAGTCCCTCAGGACAGGGAAATTCACCCCTCCACTTT
TRBJ1-3,TRBV6-6,-,-,16,CASSYIVSPSGNTIYF,TGTGCCAGCAGTTACATCGTCAGCCCCTCTGGAAACACCATATATTTT
TRBJ1-2,TRBV6-5,-,once,13,CASSYGVFGGYTF,TGTGCCAGCAGTTACGGCGTTTTTGGTGGCTACACCTTC
TRBJ2-3,TRBV7-6,-,-,15,CASRQYISGTDTQYF,TGTGCCAGCAGGCAGTATATTTCTGGCACAGATACGCAGTATTTT
TRBJ1-2,TRBV27,TRBD1,-,15,CASSMYRGLDYGYTF,TGTGCCAGCAGTATGTACAGGGGGCTAGACTATGGCTACACCTTC
TRBJ2-2,TRBV13,TRBD2,medium-sized,19,CASSLGLAGGLGETGELFF,TGTGCCAGCAGCCTGGGACTAGCGGGAGGGCTCGGTGAAACCGGGGAGCTGTTTTTT
TRBJ2-1,TRBV30,-,-,12,CAWIRPYNEQFF,TGTGCCTGGATCCGACCATACAATGAGCAGTTCTTC
TRBJ2-1,TRBV4-3,TRBD2,medium-sized,17,CASSQDGGASSYNEQFF,TGCGCCAGCAGCCAAGACGGGGGGGCAAGCTCCTACAATGAGCAGTTCTTC
TRBJ2-1,TRBV9,TRBD2,-,15,CASSVGSGGNNEQFF,TGTGCCAGCAGCGTAGGGAGCGGGGGTAACAATGAGCAGTTCTTC
TRBJ2-3,TRBV9,-,-,15,CASSVTGTMADTQYF,TGTGCCAGCAGCGTTACAGGGACTATGGCAGATACGCAGTATTTT
TRBJ1-2,TRBV27,TRBD1,-,15,CASSLSRTGSYGYTF,TGTGCCAGCAGTTTATCCCGGACAGGGAGCTATGGCTACACCTTC
TRBJ1-2,TRBV7-9,-,-,17,CASSLEAGWGTGYGYTF,TGTGCCAGCAGCTTGGAAGCCGGTTGGGGAACAGGCTATGGCTACACCTTC
TRBJ2-7,TRBV5-4,-,-,13,CASSLEVDYEQYF,TGTGCCAGCAGCTTGGAGGTTGACTACGAGCAGTACTTC
TRBJ2-1,TRBV28,TRBD2,-,15,CASSLGTSGSNEQFF,TGTGCCAGCAGTTTAGGGACTAGCGGGAGTAATGAGCAGTTCTTC
TRBJ1-5,TRBV7-9,TRBD1,-,15,CASSLVGTGAQPQHF,TGTGCCAGCAGCTTAGTTGGGACAGGGGCTCAGCCCCAGCATTTT
TRBJ2-3,TRBV9,-,-,15,CASSARGFFTDTQYF,TGTGCCAGCAGCGCAAGGGGCTTCTTCACAGATACGCAGTATTTT
TRBJ2-7,TRBV5-4,-,-,11,CASSSSYEQYF,TGTGCCAGCAGCTCTTCCTACGAGCAGTACTTC
TRBJ1-1,TRBV11-2,-,-,11,CASMGGTEAFF,TGTGCCAGCATGGGAGGGACTGAAGCTTTCTTT
TRBJ1-6,TRBV9,-,-,14,CASSPQWGSGPLHF,TGTGCCAGCAGCCCCCAGTGGGGGAGTGGGCCCCTCCACTTT
TRBJ2-6,TRBV7-9,-,-,16,CASSLGSGPGANVLTF,TGTGCCAGCAGCTTAGGGTCGGGGCCTGGGGCCAACGTCCTGACTTTC
TRBJ1-4,TRBV2,-,once,14,CASSFRVVNEKLFF,TGTGCCAGCAGTTTCAGGGTGGTTAATGAAAAACTGTTTTTT
TRBJ2-1,TRBV4-1,-,-,16,CASGYRQLGSYNEQFF,TGCGCCAGCGGCTACAGACAGTTAGGCTCCTACAATGAGCAGTTCTTC
TRBJ1-2,TRBV7-9,-,-,12,CASSPPEGGYTF,TGTGCCAGCAGCCCCCCCGAGGGAGGCTACACCTTC
TRBJ2-7,TRBV7-9,-,-,14,CASSERGAGYEQYF,TGTGCCAGCAGTGAAAGGGGCGCAGGGTACGAGCAGTACTTC
TRBJ2-1,TRBV9,TRBD2,-,17,CASSSGTSGGSYNEQFF,TGTGCCAGCAGCTCCGGGACTAGCGGGGGATCCTACAATGAGCAGTTCTTC
TRBJ1-6,TRBV4-1,-,-,16,CASSQEPDSLNSPLHF,TGCGCCAGCAGCCAAGAACCGGACAGCCTTAATTCACCCCTCCACTTT
TRBJ2-7,TRBV4-3,TRBD2,-,14,CASSQGTSGAEQYF,TGCGCCAGCAGCCAAGGGACTAGCGGGGCGGAGCAGTACTTC
TRBJ2-3,TRBV7-9,-,-,13,CASSPPGSDTQYF,TGTGCCAGCAGCCCCCCGGGTTCGGATACGCAGTATTTT
TRBJ1-1,TRBV5-6,-,-,15,CASSLANVLNTEAFF,TGTGCCAGCAGCCTGGCCAACGTCCTGAACACTGAAGCTTTCTTT
TRBJ2-1,TRBV4-1,-,-,13,CASSQAVDNEQFF,TGCGCCAGCAGCCAAGCCGTGGACAATGAGCAGTTCTTC
TRBJ2-7,TRBV28,-,-,14,CASSFAGEPYEQYF,TGTGCCAGCAGTTTTGCAGGGGAGCCCTACGAGCAGTACTTC
TRBJ1-2,TRBV7-9,-,-,13,CASSLGTGYGYTF,TGTGCCAGCAGCTTGGGAACGGGGTATGGCTACACCTTC
TRBJ2-7,TRBV9,TRBD1,-,13,CASSRQGAGEQYF,TGTGCCAGCAGCAGACAGGGGGCGGGTGAGCAGTACTTC
TRBJ2-7,TRBV30,TRBD2,-,16,CAWSDWTAGGMYEQYF,TGTGCCTGGAGTGACTGGACTGCGGGGGGAATGTACGAGCAGTACTTC
TRBJ2-7,TRBV7-9,-,-,12,CASSLGGVEQYF,TGTGCCAGCAGCTTAGGGGGGGTCGAGCAGTACTTC
TRBJ2-3,TRBV10-3,TRBD1,-,14,CAISSGTGADTQYF,TGTGCCATCAGTTCCGGGACAGGGGCAGATACGCAGTATTTT
TRBJ2-7,TRBV29-1,-,-,17,CSVELGRAGTISYEQYF,TGCAGCGTTGAATTGGGTAGGGCAGGGACAATCTCCTACGAGCAGTACTTC
TRBJ2-7,TRBV27,-,-,13,CASSLASTYEQYF,TGTGCCAGCAGCCTAGCGTCAACCTACGAGCAGTACTTC